A single sample is the source of the 5 T cell receptor beta chains below, sequenced in a study of T cells in Graves' hyperthyroidism and ophthalmopathy. RNA transcripts served as the template for amplifying TCR beta CDR3 regions. The TCR CDR3 first-round RT-PCR relied on the HTBI primer set. TCRdb re-called the multiplex PCR reads with MiXCR, one entry per CDR3 protein. The table has approximately 220,000 distinct CDR3 sequences, 18% seen once. Input material: blood. These receptors all stem from a middle-aged man with Graves' hyperthyroidism.

The V call is TRBV6-2 or TRBV6-3, the J call TRBJ2-4; no definite D call. Germline CDR1 MNHEY, CDR2 SVGEGT. The CDR3 is made up of 8 amino acids. Trimming cost V 7 bases and J 8 bases, with 0 bases left between them. The CDR3 loop is CASNIQYF. CDR3 bases: TGTGCCAGCAACATTCAGTACTTC.

This clonotype was seen ten or more times. The chain employs TRBV20-1 and TRBJ2-2, with 8 bases matching TRBD1. Germline CDR1 and CDR2: DFQATT and SNEGSKA (reference sequence). The length of the CDR3 is 14 residues. Trimming at V came to 5 bases and at J to 3 bases, leaving 5 bases not matched to a gene. The CDR3 nucleotides are TGCAGTGCTGACGGACAGGGTCACACCGGGGAGCTGTTTTTT. It translates to CSADGQGHTGELFF.

V is TRBV20-1 and J is TRBJ2-3; D gene unclear. V was clipped by 0 bases and J by 2 bases, with 3 bases between them. Germline CDR1 DFQATT, CDR2 SNEGSKA (reference sequence). The CDR3 is 12 residues long. The CDR3 protein is CSARDATDTQYF. The CDR3 region has the DNA TGCAGTGCTAGAGATGCCACAGATACGCAGTATTTT.

This clonotype occurred many times. V is TRBV30 and J is TRBJ1-5; D is possibly TRBD1 (6 bases). This CDR3 region has 14 residues. The V and J ends lost 4 bases and 2 bases respectively, with 12 bases between them. Germline CDR1 is GTSNPN and CDR2 is SVGIG (reference sequence). The CDR3 is CAWNKGGGNQPQHF. CDR3 coding DNA: TGTGCCTGGAATAAGGGGGGGGGCAATCAGCCCCAGCATTTT.

CDR3 loop: CASIRRLAGVKGGELFF. In DNA form, the CDR3 reads TGCGCCAGCATTCGAAGGCTAGCGGGGGTGAAAGGCGGGGAGCTGTTTTTT. The genes are TRBV10-2 and TRBJ2-2; 10 nucleotides agree with TRBD2. CDR3 length equals 17 residues. The germline CDR1 and CDR2 sequences are WSHSY and SAAADI. V lost 7 bases to trimming and J lost 7 bases; unmatched junction nucleotides: 15.